This T cell receptor (beta chain) was observed in a study of glioma-infiltrating T cells. Using RNA template, CDR3s of TCR alpha and beta were amplified with iRepertoire arm-PCR. Tissue mRNA or PBMC total RNA, 100-400 ng, went into one-step reverse transcription and amplification. TCRdb reanalysed the multiplex PCR reads using MiXCR and keeps one entry per CDR3 protein. The data hold 45,000 or so distinct CDR3 sequences, with more than 20% observed a single time. The CDR3 totals 14 residues. CDR1 and CDR2 from the germline V gene are MNHNS and SASEGT. Notes on the study in general: Non-neoplastic patients had below-expected tissue-blood divergence, while all gliomas exceeded expectation. Tissue and blood shared very few CDR3 sequences.

This clonotype occurred many times. What it binds is unknown. The junction differs from germline at one of its ends, possibly a read error. The sequenced sample consisted of glioma tissue, nonneoplastic brain tissue, or PBMCs (not recorded which). The sequence was obtained from a human donor with low-grade glioma or glioblastoma, undergoing nonglioma brain surgery, or in good health (not recorded which). The J gene is TRBJ2-3, the V gene TRBV6-1; D is uncertain. In DNA form, the CDR3 reads TGTGCCGGCAGTTTAGGTGCAGGCACAGATACGCAGTATTTT. This gives the protein CAGSLGAGTDTQYF.